The sequence of this TCR beta chain was determined in a study of CD8+ T cells in alopecia areata. This CDR3 is 16 amino acids long. The V end lost 0 bases, the J end lost 2 bases, and 10 bases lay between the germline ends. cDNA reverse transcribed from extracted RNA served as the sequencing template. Using immunoSEQ multiplex PCR, the repertoire was profiled, and TCRdb retains in-frame clones only, with some absent. The sample records roughly 200,000 clones, roughly three fifths being singletons. The treatment here: oral pan-JAK inhibitor, 5-10 mg twice daily. This clone showed up just a few times. The chain has TRBV23-1 and TRBJ2-2, with D perhaps TRBD2 (7 bases). TRBV23-1 is designated an ORF whose function remains uncertain. The specimen comprised CD4+ T cells sorted from blood, sampled at week 4, from a patient treated with tofacitinib. This receptor was taken from a human donor with alopecia areata. CDR3 sequence (DNA): TGCGCCAGCAGTCAATCGGGGGGGACAAACACCGGGGAGCTGTTTTTT. Protein product: CASSQSGGTNTGELFF.